The 14 T cell receptor beta chains below come from one sample, sequenced in a study of vaccination and CD4 T cells after COVID-19. As for treatment: approximately 9-day PBMC culture with coronavirus spike peptide pools or control peptides (ViraFEST assay). Cultured CD4+ T cells had their DNA profiled by the Oncomine TCR Beta short-read assay. From the PCR reads, TCRdb called clonotypes with MiXCR, one entry per CDR3 protein. The data show 3,500 to 4,500 distinct CDR3 sequences, with around 17% seen just once and over 11% held by the top ten. These receptors lack a known antigen. Sequencing was done on a sample of CD4+ T cells from blood, cultured in vitro. These receptors all come from a human donor who had recovered from COVID-19.

The CDR3 DNA reads as TGTGCCAGCAGTGAAAATCGGGGGGCGGTCACTGAAGCTTTCTTT. Translating gives CASSENRGAVTEAFF. The chain joins TRBV2 to TRBJ1-1, with D maybe TRBD1 (6 bases). Germline V gene data show CDR1 as SNHLY and CDR2 as FYNNEI. Trimming shortened V by 2 bases and J by 4 bases, and 14 bases separated the two germline ends. This CDR3 is 15 amino acids long.

The rearrangement joins TRBV5-6 to TRBJ1-2; D is undetermined. V dropped 4 bases and J dropped 8 bases, with 15 bases sitting between them. Germline V CDR1 and CDR2: SGHDT, YYEEEE. CDR3 length: 13 amino acids. The CDR3 sequence is CASSPGVGLGYTF. CDR3 bases: TGTGCCAGCAGCCCCGGTGTAGGGTTGGGCTACACCTTC.

The chain is built from TRBV30 and TRBJ1-6; D is undetermined. CDR3 size: 12 residues. Trimming cost V 2 bases and J 18 bases, with 17 bases left between them. CDR1 and CDR2 (germline): GTSNPN, SVGIG (reference sequence). CDR3 DNA sequence: TGTGCCTGGAGTACATCACCGGGGATCGCCCACTTT. It is translated as CAWSTSPGIAHF.

The V and J genes are TRBV12-1 and TRBJ2-7; TRBD2, the D gene given by the table, was not confirmed from the DNA. TRBV12-1 is a listed pseudogene. The CDR3 loop spans 15 amino acids. CDR3 nucleotide sequence: TGTGCCATCCTCGACTCATTCGGGCCCTCCTACGAGCAGTACTTC. Amino acid sequence: CAILDSFGPSYEQYF.

The J gene is TRBJ2-1, the V gene TRBV19; no clear D gene. The CDR3 has 12 residues. Germline values: CDR1 LNHDA, CDR2 SQIVND (reference sequence). V lost 0 bases, J lost 7 bases, and 4 bases lay in between. Here the CDR3 reads CASSIEGNEQFF. CDR3 coding DNA: TGTGCCAGTAGTATAGAGGGGAATGAGCAGTTCTTC.

This clonotype was observed a few times. The chain is built from TRBV25-1 and TRBJ1-3; 8 bases agree with TRBD1. Per the germline V gene, CDR1 is MGHDK and CDR2 is SYGVNS. The CDR3 spans 14 residues. After removal of 4 bases from V and 4 bases from J, the junction contained 3 bases not matched to a gene. The CDR3 protein is CASSVAGGGNTIYF. CDR3 DNA: TGTGCCAGCAGTGTGGCAGGGGGCGGAAACACCATATATTTT. The full variable domain, with the rest looked up from reference TRBV25-1 and TRBJ1-3, is EADIYQTPRYLVIGTGKKITLECSQTMGHDKMYWYQQDPGMELHLIHYSYGVNSTEKGDLSSESTVSRIRTEHFPLTLESARPSHTSQYLCASSVAGGGNTIYFGEGSWLTVV.

Relative to its sample, this clonotype is medium-sized. The genes are TRBV5-1 and TRBJ2-3, with 8 nucleotides matching TRBD1. The CDR3 is 17 amino acids. With 1 base clipped from V and 0 bases from J, the junction kept 7 bases outside the gene matches. CDR1 and CDR2 (germline): SGHRS, YFSETQ. As DNA, the CDR3 is TGCGCCAGCAGCTTGACGGGGACAGGCTATAGCACAGATACGCAGTATTTT. Its protein product is CASSLTGTGYSTDTQYF.

The chain recombines TRBV9 with TRBJ1-6, with a tentative D call TRBD1 (5 bases). Germline loops: CDR1 SGDLS, CDR2 YYNGEE. Trimming stripped 4 bases from V and 5 bases from J, with 13 bases between. The CDR3 loop spans 15 amino acids. CDR3 in DNA: TGTGCCAGCAGCCCCCGGGTAGGGGATAATTCACCCCTCCACTTT. It codes for CASSPRVGDNSPLHF.

The chain carries TRBV10-1 and TRBJ1-2; D not resolved. Germline-derived CDR1 and CDR2 are WNHNN and SYGVQD (reference sequence). This CDR3 region has 14 residues. Trimming stripped 0 bases from V and 8 bases from J, with 13 bases between. The CDR3 region is CASSESNRSWGYTF. The CDR3 nucleotides read TGCGCCAGCAGTGAGTCCAACCGGTCCTGGGGCTACACCTTC.

This clonotype showed up just a few times. The rearrangement uses TRBV7-2 and TRBJ1-1; 8 nucleotides agree with TRBD1. Per germline, CDR1 SGHTA and CDR2 FQGNSA. The CDR3 loop spans 15 amino acids. J lost 1 base, V lost 4 bases, and 5 bases had no gene match. CDR3 sequence (DNA): TGTGCCAGCAGCTCCGAGGGACAGGCGAACACTGAAGCTTTCTTT. Translating gives CASSSEGQANTEAFF.

This clonotype is categorized as medium-sized. The chain couples TRBV27 to TRBJ1-2, with D tentatively TRBD1 (6 bases). V lost 2 bases, J lost 4 bases, and 8 bases lay in between. The CDR3 totals 13 residues. Germline CDR1 and CDR2: MNHEY and SMNVEV (reference sequence). In DNA form, the CDR3 reads TGTGCCAGCAGTTTAGTAGGGGGCTATGGCTACACCTTC. Residues: CASSLVGGYGYTF.

This clonotype appeared a few times. The chain recombines TRBV12-3 or TRBV12-4 with TRBJ2-5, with D tentatively TRBD2 (6 bases). Trimming took 5 bases from V and 2 from J, leaving 12 bases between them. There are 14 residues in the CDR3. This chain's CDR3 is CASSDGTAQETQYF. Written as DNA, the CDR3 is TGTGCCAGCAGTGACGGGACTGCACAAGAGACCCAGTACTTC.

The V gene is TRBV30, the J gene TRBJ1-1; D might be TRBD1 (5 bases). From germline, CDR1 is GTSNPN and CDR2 SVGIG (reference sequence). The V gene lost 8 bases and the J gene lost 1 base, with 14 bases spanning the gap. This CDR3 has 13 amino acids. This chain's CDR3 is CAALRATNTEAFF. The CDR3 bases are TGTGCCGCTCTCAGGGCCACGAACACTGAAGCTTTCTTT.

This clonotype was detected only a few times. The chain recombines TRBV20-1 with TRBJ2-3; 8 bases fit TRBD2. The germline CDR1 and CDR2 sequences are DFQATT and SNEGSKA (reference sequence). The CDR3 sequence is 14 residues long. V gave up 4 bases and J gave up 2 bases; unmatched junction bases: 5. The CDR3 loop reads CSATSGGYTDTQYF. As DNA, the CDR3 is TGCAGTGCTACGAGCGGGGGTTACACAGATACGCAGTATTTT.